This note documents a single T cell receptor (beta chain) sequence. V dropped 6 bases and J dropped 5 bases, with 14 bases sitting between them. Germline CDR1 reads SGHRS; CDR2 reads YFSETQ. The CDR3 totals 13 residues. Original handling: How many nucleated cells were present was estimated from reference gene primer amplification. The assay was immunoSEQ multiplex PCR, and TCRdb's table has in-frame clones only and misses some. The V and J calls and clone size are taken from that table; D and trimming were inferred from the DNA. The sample has under 300,000 clones; 90% are singletons. The data belong to a study of blood T cell repertoires in COVID-19.

This chain links TRBV5-1 with TRBJ1-2; maybe TRBD1 (6 bases). The specimen was peripheral blood. The clonotype was recovered from a middle-aged woman with acute or convalescent COVID-19. The CDR3 nucleotides are TGCGCCAGCACTCAAACTACAGGGTATGGCTACACCTTC. Protein: CASTQTTGYGYTF.